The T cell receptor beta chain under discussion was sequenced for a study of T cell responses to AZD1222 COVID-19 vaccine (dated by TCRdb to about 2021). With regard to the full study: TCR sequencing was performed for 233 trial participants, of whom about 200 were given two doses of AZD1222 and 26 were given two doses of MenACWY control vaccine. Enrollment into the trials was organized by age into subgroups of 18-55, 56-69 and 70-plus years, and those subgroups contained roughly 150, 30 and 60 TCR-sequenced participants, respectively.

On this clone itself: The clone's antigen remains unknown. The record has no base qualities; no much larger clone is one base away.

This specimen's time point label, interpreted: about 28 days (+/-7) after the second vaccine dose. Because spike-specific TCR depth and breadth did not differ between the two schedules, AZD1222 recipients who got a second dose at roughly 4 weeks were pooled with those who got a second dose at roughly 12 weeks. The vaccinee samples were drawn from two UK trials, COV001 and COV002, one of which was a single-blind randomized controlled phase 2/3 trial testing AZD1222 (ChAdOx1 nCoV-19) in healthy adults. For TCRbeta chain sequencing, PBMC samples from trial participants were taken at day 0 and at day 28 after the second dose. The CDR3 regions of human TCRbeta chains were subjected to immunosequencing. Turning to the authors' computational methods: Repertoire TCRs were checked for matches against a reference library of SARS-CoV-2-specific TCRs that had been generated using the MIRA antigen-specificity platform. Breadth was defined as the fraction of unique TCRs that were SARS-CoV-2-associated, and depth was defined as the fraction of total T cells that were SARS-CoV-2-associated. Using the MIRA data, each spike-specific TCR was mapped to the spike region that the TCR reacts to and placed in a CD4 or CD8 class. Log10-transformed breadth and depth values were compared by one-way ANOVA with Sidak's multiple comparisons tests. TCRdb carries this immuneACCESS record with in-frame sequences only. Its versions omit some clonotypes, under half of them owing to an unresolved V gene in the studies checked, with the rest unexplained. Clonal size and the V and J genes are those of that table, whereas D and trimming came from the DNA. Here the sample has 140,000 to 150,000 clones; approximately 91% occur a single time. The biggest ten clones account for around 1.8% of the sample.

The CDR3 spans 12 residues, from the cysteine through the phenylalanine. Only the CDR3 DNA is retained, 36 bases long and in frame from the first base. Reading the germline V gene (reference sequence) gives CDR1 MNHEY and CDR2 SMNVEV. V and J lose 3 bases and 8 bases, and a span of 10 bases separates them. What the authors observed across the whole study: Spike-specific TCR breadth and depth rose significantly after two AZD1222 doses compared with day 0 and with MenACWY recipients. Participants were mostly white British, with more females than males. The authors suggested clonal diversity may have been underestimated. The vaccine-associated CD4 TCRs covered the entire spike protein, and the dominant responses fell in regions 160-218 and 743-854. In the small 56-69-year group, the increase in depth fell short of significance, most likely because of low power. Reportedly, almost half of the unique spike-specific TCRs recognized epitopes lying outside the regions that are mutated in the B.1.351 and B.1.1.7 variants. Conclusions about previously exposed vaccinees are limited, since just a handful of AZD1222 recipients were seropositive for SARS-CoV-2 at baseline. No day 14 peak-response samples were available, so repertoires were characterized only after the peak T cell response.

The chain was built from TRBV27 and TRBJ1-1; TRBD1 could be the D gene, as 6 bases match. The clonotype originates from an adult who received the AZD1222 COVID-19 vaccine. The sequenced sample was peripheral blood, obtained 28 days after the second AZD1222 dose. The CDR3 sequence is CASSFGQGEAFF. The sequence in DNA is TGTGCCAGCAGTTTCGGGCAGGGGGAAGCTTTCTTT.